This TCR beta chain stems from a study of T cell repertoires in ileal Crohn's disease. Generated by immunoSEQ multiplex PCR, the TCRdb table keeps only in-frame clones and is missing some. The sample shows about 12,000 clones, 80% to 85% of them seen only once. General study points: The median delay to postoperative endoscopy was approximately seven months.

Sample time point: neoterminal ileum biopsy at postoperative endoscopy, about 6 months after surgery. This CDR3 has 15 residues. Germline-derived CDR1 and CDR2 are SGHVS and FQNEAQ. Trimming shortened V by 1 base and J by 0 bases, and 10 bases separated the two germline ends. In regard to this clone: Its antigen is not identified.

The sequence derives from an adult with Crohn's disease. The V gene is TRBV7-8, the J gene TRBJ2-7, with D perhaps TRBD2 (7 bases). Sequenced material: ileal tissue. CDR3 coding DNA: TGTGCCAGCAGCTTAGAGGGGGGGAGCTCCTACGAGCAGTACTTC. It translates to CASSLEGGSSYEQYF.